These 24 T cell receptor beta chains came from one sample sequenced in a study of regulatory T cells in long-lasting Graves disease (dated by TCRdb to the early 2020s). The library relied on multiplex PCR. The run used an Illumina HiSeq 4000. TCR beta libraries were built with iRepertoire HTBI primers and Arm-PCR amplification of CDR3 regions. Using fastp trimming at Q25 and MiXCR clonotype assembly, TCRdb reanalyzed the public sequencing data and kept in-frame beta chains. A single entry per CDR3 protein holds the most common genes and DNA from its merged rows. Counted in this sample were a few hundred thousand distinct CDR3 sequences; around 15% of them appeared once. Of the sample, just under 30% falls within the top ten clones. The time point label for this specimen denotes: newly diagnosed GD, antithyroid drugs for less than 3 months. For both TCR sequencing and RNA sequencing, RNA was extracted from PBMCs using TRIzol.

In addition, the sample was reused for a study of T cells in Graves' hyperthyroidism and ophthalmopathy.

The sample was peripheral blood mononuclear cells (PBMCs), taken at new diagnosis, from a patient treated with antithyroid drugs. Receptors were obtained from a man between 35 and 55 years old with Graves disease. Donor details come from another sample of the same person, matched by shared clones.

In this sample, this clonotype turned up many times. This chain connects TRBV6-2 or TRBV6-3 to TRBJ2-2; 9 bases match TRBD1. CDR3 length equals 15 residues. Trimming cost V 6 bases and J 6 bases; bases outside gene matches: 8. The germline V gene encodes CDR1 MNHEY and CDR2 SVGEGT. This CDR3 reads CASSADRGLAGELFF. CDR3 DNA sequence: TGTGCCAGCAGCGCAGACAGGGGGTTGGCCGGGGAGCTGTTTTTT.

This clonotype showed up many times. V and J are TRBV12-3 or TRBV12-4 and TRBJ1-5, with 8 bases that match TRBD1. The CDR3 consists of 17 residues. The V and J ends lost 5 bases and 6 bases, in that order; junction bases with no gene match: 15. In nucleotides, the CDR3 is TGTGCCAGCAGTCCGAGAGGACAGGGAGCCTTACGTCAGCCCCAGCATTTT. It codes for CASSPRGQGALRQPQHF.

This clonotype was seen repeatedly, ten times or more. This chain connects TRBV5-1 to TRBJ1-1; 7 bases align to TRBD1. The V segment lost 4 bases and the J segment 0 bases; nucleotides outside the gene matches: 6. CDR1 SGHRS and CDR2 YFSETQ come from the germline V gene. This CDR3 has 15 residues. The CDR3 DNA reads as TGCGCCAGCAGCCAGGGACAGCTCATGAACACTGAAGCTTTCTTT. Encoded protein: CASSQGQLMNTEAFF.

This clonotype was observed many times. The rearrangement joins TRBV3-1 to TRBJ1-2; D gene uncertain. V lost 4 bases and J lost 4, with 16 bases in between. The CDR3 contains 15 residues. Germline CDR1 reads LGHDT; CDR2 reads YNNKEL (reference sequence). In DNA, the CDR3 is TGTGCCAGCAGCCCAGCACCGACGCTATCCTATGGCTACACCTTC. Protein sequence: CASSPAPTLSYGYTF.

This clonotype has ten or more counts. This sequence joins TRBV11-2 and TRBJ2-5; D remains ambiguous. With 6 bases removed from V and 5 bases from J, the gap between germline ends came to 13 bases. Germline lookup yields CDR1 SGHAT and CDR2 FQNNGV. The CDR3 extends over 13 amino acids. The CDR3 loop reads CASSVASWETQYF. The CDR3 DNA follows: TGTGCCAGCAGTGTTGCAAGCTGGGAGACCCAGTACTTC.

In its sample, this clonotype was seen many times. This rearrangement joins TRBV29-1 to TRBJ2-3, with TRBD2 as a possible D gene (6 bases). The CDR3 has 14 residues. Germline CDR1 and CDR2: SQVTM and ANQGSEA. V lost 4 bases and J 2 bases, leaving 13 bases between the germline ends. The CDR3 DNA sequence: TGCAGCGTTGCGGCGGGACTTCCCACAGATACGCAGTATTTT. Translating gives CSVAAGLPTDTQYF.

In this sample, this clonotype turned up many times. The CDR3 DNA reads TGTGCCAGCAGTTTATATGGACAGGGGCCCTACGAGCAGTACTTC. Amino acids: CASSLYGQGPYEQYF. This chain connects TRBV28 to TRBJ2-7; 9 bases line up with TRBD1. The CDR3 consists of 15 residues. The germline gives CDR1 MDHEN, CDR2 SYDVKM. V gave up 1 base and J gave up 2 bases; unmatched junction bases: 3.

This clonotype was counted only a few times. This chain links TRBV4-1 with TRBJ2-7; 9 positions agree with TRBD1. The CDR3 spans 16 residues. J was trimmed by 2 bases and V by 0 bases; bases with no gene match: 5. Germline V gene lookup returns CDR1 MGHRA and CDR2 YSYEKL. The CDR3 protein is CASSQDPGTGTYEQYF. The CDR3 region has the DNA TGCGCCAGCAGCCAAGATCCCGGGACAGGGACCTACGAGCAGTACTTC.

The chain carries TRBV20-1 and TRBJ1-6; weak D call: TRBD1 (5 bases). CDR3 size: 14 residues. V was trimmed by 0 bases and J by 8 bases, leaving 11 bases between them. Germline V CDR1 and CDR2: DFQATT, SNEGSKA (reference sequence). The CDR3 sequence: CSARDPRDHSPLHF. The CDR3 nucleotides are TGCAGTGCTAGAGATCCCAGGGATCATTCACCCCTCCACTTT.

This chain links TRBV6-1 with TRBJ2-7, with D maybe TRBD1 (6 bases). The CDR3 runs 14 residues. V was clipped by 4 bases and J by 0 bases, with 10 bases between them. Germline CDR1 MNHNS, CDR2 SASEGT. In nucleotides, the CDR3 is TGTGCCAGCAGTGCGCAGGGGATCTCCTACGAGCAGTACTTC. This gives the protein CASSAQGISYEQYF.

V gene TRBV28 combines with J gene TRBJ1-4; unclear D gene. This CDR3 region has 12 residues. Trimming removed 4 bases at V and 7 bases at J, with 7 bases between. Germline CDR1 MDHEN, CDR2 SYDVKM. CDR3 amino acids: CASSSLGEKLFF. The CDR3 DNA follows: TGTGCCAGCAGTTCCCTTGGTGAAAAACTGTTTTTT.

Concerning this clonotype itself: One end of the junction varies from germline; a read error may be responsible. V is TRBV27 and J is TRBJ1-2, with 7 bases identical to TRBD1. The CDR3 runs to 14 residues. Germline values: CDR1 MNHEY, CDR2 SMNVEV (reference sequence). CDR3 DNA: TGCGCCAGCAGCCACCCACAGGGGAACTATGGCTACACCTTC. Protein: CASSHPQGNYGYTF.

At least ten counts were recorded for this clonotype. The chain has TRBV9 and TRBJ1-6; no clear D. CDR1 SGDLS and CDR2 YYNGEE come from the germline V gene. Trimming pared 0 bases from V and 4 bases from J, leaving 11 bases between. The CDR3 sequence is 16 residues long. CDR3 nucleotides: TGTGCCAGCAGCGTAGATCTCCAGCCGTATAATTCACCCCTCCACTTT. Amino acid sequence: CASSVDLQPYNSPLHF.

J is TRBJ2-1 and V is TRBV19, with 10 bases matching TRBD1. Germline assignment: CDR1 LNHDA and CDR2 SQIVND (reference sequence). The CDR3 runs 16 residues. Trimming cost V 5 bases and J 7 bases; bases outside gene matches: 11. CDR3 DNA: TGTGCCAGTAGTCTGATGGGGACAGGGGTGAAAAATGAGCAGTTCTTC. It is translated as CASSLMGTGVKNEQFF. Full variable domain (missing parts from reference TRBV19 and TRBJ2-1): DGGITQSPKYLFRKEGQNVTLSCEQNLNHDAMYWYRQDPGQGLRLIYYSQIVNDFQKGDIAEGYSVSREKKESFPLTVTSAQKNPTAFYLCASSLMGTGVKNEQFFGPGTRLTVL.

At least ten counts were recorded for this clonotype. The chain employs TRBV2 and TRBJ1-1, with TRBD1 as a possible D gene (6 bases). The CDR3 sequence is 11 residues long. The germline V gene encodes CDR1 SNHLY and CDR2 FYNNEI. Trimming removed 8 bases at V and 3 bases at J, with 7 bases between. The CDR3 protein is CASGQYTEAFF. CDR3 in DNA: TGTGCCAGCGGACAGTACACTGAAGCTTTCTTT.

This clonotype was seen many times. The chain recombines TRBV30 with TRBJ1-5; 7 nucleotides agree with TRBD1. Germline-derived CDR1 and CDR2 are GTSNPN and SVGIG (reference sequence). CDR3 length: 13 amino acids. The ends lost 5 bases at V and 4 bases at J; junction bases unmatched: 5. CDR3 residues: CAWDREPNQPQHF. In nucleotides, the CDR3 is TGTGCCTGGGACAGGGAGCCGAATCAGCCCCAGCATTTT.

This clonotype was seen ten or more times. The V gene is TRBV27, the J gene TRBJ2-1; 13 bases are shared with TRBD2. The CDR3 sequence is 16 residues long. V was pared by 5 bases and J by 7 bases, with 8 bases of the junction left unmatched. Germline CDR1 MNHEY, CDR2 SMNVEV (reference sequence). The CDR3 DNA is TGTGCCAGCAGTCCTAGACTAGCGGGGGGCCTAAATGAGCAGTTCTTC. This codes for CASSPRLAGGLNEQFF.

This clonotype was observed at least ten times. The chain couples TRBV5-1 to TRBJ2-7; 9 bases map to TRBD1. V was clipped by 4 bases and J by 1 base; unmatched bases: 6. Germline CDR1 and CDR2: SGHRS and YFSETQ. The CDR3 has 15 amino acids. The CDR3 DNA reads as TGCGCCAGCAGCCTCCGGGGACAGGGTTCCTACGAGCAGTACTTC. It specifies CASSLRGQGSYEQYF. Combining the CDR3 with reference TRBV5-1 and TRBJ2-7 gives the whole variable domain KAGVTQTPRYLIKTRGQQVTLSCSPISGHRSVSWYQQTPGQGLQFLFEYFSETQRNKGNFPGRFSGRQFSNSRSEMNVSTLELGDSALYLCASSLRGQGSYEQYFGPGTRLTVT.

This rearrangement joins TRBV20-1 to TRBJ2-4; the match to TRBD1 covers 12 bases. The CDR3 runs 16 residues. V shed 6 bases and J 8 bases; nucleotides not matched to a gene: 14. Germline V lookup: CDR1 DFQATT, CDR2 SNEGSKA (reference sequence). The CDR3 nucleotides read TGCAGTGCCCTAAGGGGGGACAGGGGGCCTCGGGACATTCAGTACTTC. Encoded protein: CSALRGDRGPRDIQYF.

This clonotype was recorded many times. One junction end disagrees with the germline gene, perhaps due to a read error. V usage is TRBV5-1 and J usage is TRBJ2-1, with a weak D call TRBD2 (6 bases). CDR1 is SGHRS and CDR2 is YFSETQ in the germline V gene. The CDR3 is 12 residues long. Here the CDR3 reads CASSLVGGEQFF. The CDR3 bases are TGTGCCAGCAGCTTAGTCGGGGGTGAGCAGTTCTTC.

The sample holds a few counts of this clonotype. The V and J genes are TRBV6-1 and TRBJ2-3; D possibly corresponds to TRBD2 (5 bases). V lost 0 bases and J lost 8, with 15 bases in between. The CDR3 runs 15 residues. In germline, CDR1 is MNHNS, CDR2 SASEGT. CDR3 coding DNA: TGTGCCAGCAGTGAAGCGCGGCGGACTGCAGGTACGCAGTATTTT. It encodes CASSEARRTAGTQYF.

This clonotype was counted ten times or more. The chain carries TRBV11-3 and TRBJ2-1; TRBD2 aligns across 8 bases. Germline CDR1 is SGHNT and CDR2 is YENEEA. The CDR3 is made up of 17 amino acids. With V trimmed by 3 bases and J by 2 bases, 9 bases remained unmatched. This CDR3 is CASSFQPGGLTYNEQFF. CDR3 DNA: TGTGCCAGCAGCTTCCAACCGGGGGGGTTAACCTACAATGAGCAGTTCTTC. The full variable domain, rest sourced from reference TRBV11-3 and TRBJ2-1, is EAGVVQSPRYKIIEKKQPVAFWCNPISGHNTLYWYLQNLGQGPELLIRYENEEAVDDSQLPKDRFSAERLKGVDSTLKIQPAELGDSAVYLCASSFQPGGLTYNEQFFGPGTRLTVL.

This clonotype appeared a few times. The chain uses TRBV10-2 and TRBJ2-7, with D possibly TRBD1 on 6 matching bases. This CDR3 has 12 residues. Germline assignment: CDR1 WSHSY and CDR2 SAAADI. V lost 10 bases, J lost 5 bases, and 15 bases lay in between. The CDR3 coding sequence is TGCGCCACCTCAACAGGGAACAACGAGCAGTACTTC. Translating gives CATSTGNNEQYF.

This clonotype was seen ten or more times. V and J are TRBV5-1 and TRBJ2-1; 7 bases map to TRBD1. The CDR3 extends over 16 amino acids. The germline V gene has CDR1 SGHRS and CDR2 YFSETQ. J lost 7 bases, V lost 4 bases, and 14 bases had no gene match. CDR3 sequence: CASSPIPTGVENEQFF. DNA of the CDR3: TGCGCCAGCAGCCCAATACCTACAGGGGTGGAGAATGAGCAGTTCTTC.